This T cell receptor (beta chain) was identified during a study of cytomegalovirus exposure and HLA in healthy donors. Study-level points and caveats: Relative to the roughly 690-donor mean, N-insertions were reportedly fewer in an Asian-associated ancestry cluster in a later analysis.

In the case of this clone: The antigen is unknown.

Deletions cut 6 bases from V and 5 bases from J, with 14 bases between. Germline V gene data show CDR1 as LNHDA and CDR2 as SQIVND (reference sequence). CDR3 length: 14 residues. Primers: 60 Vbeta forward and 13 Jbeta reverse. In the original processing: The authors later counted 65 million to 80 million unique TCR beta chains, around 9.9 million of them shared. The protocol was immunoSEQ multiplex PCR, while the TCRdb copy is restricted to in-frame clones and leaves out a portion. Clone size and V and J calls were adopted from that table, with D and trimming inferred from the DNA. The top ten hold about 0.25% of the sample, which has about 230,000 clones, 70% to 90% seen once.

The receptor was isolated from a girl aged 2-15 years in good health and CMV-seronegative. The chain uses TRBV19 and TRBJ2-1; tentative D call: TRBD2 (6 bases). Sample: PBMCs. CDR3 DNA: TGTGCCAGTAGAGAGCGGGCCCGAAACAATGAGCAGTTCTTC. This encodes CASRERARNNEQFF.